The 2 T cell receptor beta chains in this list originate from one sample, sequenced in a study of T cell responses to AZD1222 COVID-19 vaccine. Method: immunoSEQ multiplex PCR; TCRdb's copy keeps in-frame clones and lacks some. Of 150,000 to 200,000 clones in the sample, less than 95% were seen once. Here the sequenced sample was peripheral blood, taken on day 0 of AZD1222 vaccination. The receptors here all came from an adult in good health.

The rearrangement uses TRBV4-2 and TRBJ1-5; 9 nucleotides agree with TRBD1. CDR1 LGHNA and CDR2 YNFKEQ come from the germline V gene. V was pared by 4 bases and J by 0 bases, with 10 bases of the junction left unmatched. The CDR3 is made up of 18 amino acids. CDR3 coding DNA: TGTGCCAGCAGCCTCCTCGGGACAGGGAGACATAGCAATCAGCCCCAGCATTTT. This encodes CASSLLGTGRHSNQPQHF.

V is TRBV12-3 or TRBV12-4 and J is TRBJ2-7, with no clear D. The CDR3 sequence is 12 residues long. Trimming shortened V by 6 bases and J by 5 bases, and 11 bases separated the two germline ends. The CDR3 DNA sequence: TGTGCCAGCAGCCTCATAGCAGACGAGCAGTACTTC. It is translated as CASSLIADEQYF.